The entry that follows covers one T cell receptor beta chain sequence. Its antigen is not identified. The germline V and J ends were trimmed by 0 bases and 4 bases, with 7 bases remaining between them. The CDR3 is 13 amino acids. Per the germline V gene, CDR1 is SGHRS and CDR2 is YFSETQ. The sample comes from a study of cytomegalovirus exposure and HLA in healthy donors. For the study at large: The same platform was used for the 90 to 150 validation repertoires as for the approximately 730 first-cohort repertoires, as reported in a later analysis.

Findings of the study overall: In a later analysis, first-cohort TCR clusters were found to tend to co-occur in the 130 or so validation repertoires. Some public TCRs appeared in many individuals, while most sequences were rare.

Libraries were prepared by immunoSEQ multiplex PCR; TCRdb keeps only in-frame clonotypes and omits some of them. Of about 38,000 clones in the sample, about 93% were seen once. The specimen was PBMCs. The chain carries TRBV5-1 and TRBJ1-1, with D unclear. The sequence was obtained from a man in his late teens or twenties in good health and CMV-seronegative. CDR3 region: CASSLGAGTEAFF. As DNA, the CDR3 is TGCGCCAGCAGCTTGGGGGCTGGCACTGAAGCTTTCTTT.